This TCR beta chain was captured in a study of T cell responses to AZD1222 COVID-19 vaccine. The protocol was immunoSEQ multiplex PCR, while the TCRdb copy is restricted to in-frame clones and leaves out a portion. Of 25,000 or so clones listed, 92% are singletons. The CDR3 totals 15 residues. Looked up from germline, CDR1 is SGHTA and CDR2 is FQGNSA. Trimming removed 2 bases from V and 2 bases from J, with 12 bases in between. The rearrangement links TRBV7-2 to TRBJ1-2, with D hard to call. The material sequenced was peripheral blood, taken 28 days after the second AZD1222 dose. This TCR was sampled from an adult who received the AZD1222 COVID-19 vaccine. The CDR3 DNA is TGTGCCAGCAGCTTAATGATAGACCGGAACTATGGCTACACCTTC. This translates into CASSLMIDRNYGYTF.